Listed below are T cell receptor beta chains from one sample, sequenced in a study of CD8 T cells in ankylosing spondylitis. Via MiXCR, TCRdb re-called the 5' RACE reads, giving one row per CDR3 protein. The table has more than 300,000 distinct CDR3 sequences, 11% seen once; the top ten hold about a tenth. Sequencing used blood, either unsorted or a sorted T cell fraction (not recorded which). Source of these receptors: a female donor with ankylosing spondylitis or in good health (not recorded which). Each CDR3 is given with its conserved first and last residue. Fields, in order: D gene, clone size, J gene, CDR3 length, V gene, CDR3 DNA, CDR3 protein. A D gene is named only where the DNA matches it firmly. A row's size may be missing; if present it is once, few, many or a size class.

. | many | TRBJ2-5 | 16 | TRBV5-1 | TGCGCCAGCAGCTTCGAGGGGCTGGGTAGAGGAGAGACCCAGTACTTC | CASSFEGLGRGETQYF
TRBD2 | few | TRBJ2-1 | 20 | TRBV6-2/TRBV6-3 | TGTGCCAGCACCGTAGACTCACCCCTTGCCGGGACTAGCAGGTACAATGAGCAGTTCTTC | CASTVDSPLAGTSRYNEQFF
TRBD2 | many | TRBJ2-1 | 15 | TRBV7-2 | TGTGCCAGCAGCTTTACTAGCGGGACCTACAATGAGCAGTTCTTC | CASSFTSGTYNEQFF
TRBD1 | many | TRBJ2-2 | 15 | TRBV29-1 | TGCAGCGTTGAAGTCAGGGACAGGGGCACCGGGGAGCTGTTTTTT | CSVEVRDRGTGELFF
TRBD2 | many | TRBJ2-2 | 15 | TRBV24-1 | TGTGCCACCGCCACTAGCGGGAGTTGGACCGGGGAGCTGTTTTTT | CATATSGSWTGELFF
. | many | TRBJ1-2 | 14 | TRBV6-1 | TGTGCCAGCAGTGAAGGTCAGGGGCACTATGGCTACACCTTC | CASSEGQGHYGYTF
. | . | TRBJ2-3 | 22 | TRBV7-3 | TGTGCCAGCAGCTTAACGTCGGGCCCCCTCACGGGACACCCGAGAAACACAGATACGCAGTATTTT | CASSLTSGPLTGHPRNTDTQYF
. | few | TRBJ1-3 | 16 | TRBV5-1 | TGCGCCAGCAGCCTAAAGGGCGCAGACTCTGGAAACACCATATATTTT | CASSLKGADSGNTIYF
. | many | TRBJ1-2 | 14 | TRBV7-2 | TGTGCCAGCAGCTTAGGGGGGCGTCTGAAAGGCTACACCTTC | CASSLGGRLKGYTF
. | few | TRBJ2-4 | 14 | TRBV5-8 | TGTGCCAGCAGCTTGGAGAGCGGATTGGACATTCAGTACTTC | CASSLESGLDIQYF
TRBD2 | few | TRBJ2-1 | 17 | TRBV20-1 | TGCAGTGCTAGTAACCCAAAAGCGGGAGGGTGGGTTGATGAGCAGTTCTTC | CSASNPKAGGWVDEQFF
. | many | TRBJ2-1 | 9 | TRBV7-2 | TGTGCCAGCAGCTCCACGACAAGGTTC | CASSSTTRF
. | many | TRBJ2-2 | 16 | TRBV7-9 | TGTGCCAGCAGAGTCCAACGGGGGATCAACACCGGGGAGCTGTTTTTT | CASRVQRGINTGELFF
. | many | TRBJ1-5 | 14 | TRBV29-1 | TGCAGCGTTGCCGCTAGGGGCAGGGGTCAGCCCCAGCATTTT | CSVAARGRGQPQHF
TRBD2 | many | TRBJ2-1 | 12 | TRBV5-5 | TGTGCCAGCAGCGTTCTAGCGGGGGAGCAGTTCTTC | CASSVLAGEQFF
TRBD1 | . | TRBJ2-3 | 14 | TRBV5-1 | TGCGCCAGCAGCTTACAGGGGCCTCCAGATACGCAGTATTTT | CASSLQGPPDTQYF
. | many | TRBJ2-3 | 12 | TRBV27 | TGTGCCAGCACCTCGCGGGTAGATACGCAGTATTTT | CASTSRVDTQYF
. | once | TRBJ1-5 | 15 | TRBV7-8 | TGTGCCAGCAGTAAACAGCGTACCACTGATCAGCCCCAGCATTTT | CASSKQRTTDQPQHF
TRBD2 | many | TRBJ2-1 | 13 | TRBV12-3/TRBV12-4 | TGTGCCAGCCAGACGGGAGGGCCCAGGCAGCAGTTCTTC | CASQTGGPRQQFF
TRBD2 | . | TRBJ2-1 | 15 | TRBV28 | TGTGCCAGCCCCCCCCTCGCGGGGGTGGACAATGAGCAGTTCTTC | CASPPLAGVDNEQFF
TRBD1 | many | TRBJ1-1 | 11 | TRBV5-1 | TGCGCCAGCAACGGGGGGGACAGAGCTTTCTTT | CASNGGDRAFF
. | many | TRBJ1-4 | 14 | TRBV25-1 | TGTGCCAGCAGTGACAGGGAAGCGGGCGAAAAACTGTTTTTT | CASSDREAGEKLFF
. | few | TRBJ2-3 | 14 | TRBV6-2/TRBV6-3 | TGTGCCAGCAACCGACTAGGGAGCACAGATACGCAGTATTTT | CASNRLGSTDTQYF
. | many | TRBJ2-3 | 13 | TRBV7-6 | TGTGCCAGCAGCCTAGACTACTCAGATACGCAGTATTTT | CASSLDYSDTQYF
. | many | TRBJ1-2 | 13 | TRBV5-1 | TGCGCCAGCAGCCCCTCGACGACCTATGGCTACACCTTC | CASSPSTTYGYTF
. | once | TRBJ1-5 | 13 | TRBV28 | TGTGCCAGCATTGGATTAAGCAATCAGCCCCAGCATTTT | CASIGLSNQPQHF
. | few | TRBJ2-1 | 12 | TRBV28 | TGTGCCAGCAGCGCCGGTTCGGGTCCGCAGTTCTTC | CASSAGSGPQFF
TRBD1 | few | TRBJ1-1 | 15 | TRBV11-2 | TGTGCCAGCAGCTTGGGACAGGGGGCGCGTACTGAAGCTTTCTTT | CASSLGQGARTEAFF
TRBD1 | many | TRBJ1-5 | 15 | TRBV7-9 | TGTGCCAGCAGCCCCGGGACAGGGGTAGGTCAGCCCCAGCATTTT | CASSPGTGVGQPQHF
TRBD1 | . | TRBJ1-1 | 12 | TRBV20-1 | TGCAGTGCTGACAGGGTTAACACTGAAGCTTTCTTT | CSADRVNTEAFF
TRBD2 | many | TRBJ2-3 | 15 | TRBV20-1 | TGCAGTGCTCCCCGACTAGCGGGCGTCACAGATACGCAGTATTTT | CSAPRLAGVTDTQYF
TRBD1 | many | TRBJ1-2 | 14 | TRBV5-1 | TGCGCCAGCGAGATCGAAGGGGGCAGCTATGGCTACACCTTC | CASEIEGGSYGYTF
TRBD1 | . | TRBJ1-6 | 16 | TRBV5-6 | TGTGCCAGCAGCTTGCCCGGCGGACAGGGGAATTCACCCCTCCACTTT | CASSLPGGQGNSPLHF
TRBD1 | few | TRBJ2-2 | 17 | TRBV29-1 | TGCAGCGTTTGGGCCACGGACAGGCCTACTAAGGCCGGGGAGCTGTTTTTT | CSVWATDRPTKAGELFF
. | many | TRBJ2-2 | 13 | TRBV4-3 | TGCGCCAGCAGCCAAGATCGGGGCGGGGAGCTGTTTTTT | CASSQDRGGELFF
TRBD2 | few | TRBJ2-3 | 17 | TRBV5-1 | TGCGCCAGCAGCTCCGACCGGACTAGCGGGAGCACAGATACGCAGTATTTT | CASSSDRTSGSTDTQYF
. | . | TRBJ2-7 | 12 | TRBV12-3/TRBV12-4 | TGTCCCAGCAGTAGGGGCAGCTACGAGCAGTACTTC | CPSSRGSYEQYF
. | . | TRBJ2-1 | 14 | TRBV7-8 | TGTGCCAGCAGCTGGGCAGGGGCTGATAATGAGCAGTTCTTC | CASSWAGADNEQFF
TRBD2 | many | TRBJ2-7 | 15 | TRBV5-1 | TGCGCCAGCAGCAAATGGACTAGCGGGATAGACGAGCAGTACTTC | CASSKWTSGIDEQYF
. | many | TRBJ2-5 | 13 | TRBV12-3/TRBV12-4 | TGTGCCAGCAGTTTCGGGGACGCAGAGACCCAGTACTTC | CASSFGDAETQYF
. | . | TRBJ1-5 | 16 | TRBV7-9 | TGTGCCAGCAGCTTAGCCCGAGGGACGGTCAATCAGCCCCAGCATTTT | CASSLARGTVNQPQHF
. | many | TRBJ2-2 | 15 | TRBV5-1 | TGCGCCAGCAGCTTGGACCAAAAGGGAACCGGGGAGCTGTTTTTT | CASSLDQKGTGELFF
. | . | TRBJ2-7 | 16 | TRBV10-2 | TGCGCCAGCAGGGAGGTGACAGGCCGAGACTCCTACGAGCAGTACTTC | CASREVTGRDSYEQYF
. | many | TRBJ2-3 | 16 | TRBV5-1 | TGCGCCAGCAGCTTGGAGGGCAAATCCTTCACAGATACGCAGTATTTT | CASSLEGKSFTDTQYF
. | . | TRBJ1-1 | 11 | TRBV27 | TGTGCCAGCAGTTTAGGGGCTGAAGCTTCCTTT | CASSLGAEASF
TRBD1 | many | TRBJ1-4 | 15 | TRBV7-2 | TGTGCCAGCAGCTTTCGACAGGGGGCCCGGGAAAAACTGTTTTTT | CASSFRQGAREKLFF
TRBD2 | few | TRBJ2-1 | 17 | TRBV20-1 | TGCAGTGCTACAGGACTAGCGGGGGGCCCTATCTACAATGAGCAGTTCTTC | CSATGLAGGPIYNEQFF
. | many | TRBJ2-5 | 15 | TRBV15 | TGTGCCACCAGCGTCAGAGGCCACTCACGGGAGACCCAGTACTTC | CATSVRGHSRETQYF
TRBD2 | many | TRBJ2-1 | 15 | TRBV10-3 | TGTGCCAGCTCCTTAGCGGGGGGGCCTTTAAATGAGCAGTTCTTC | CASSLAGGPLNEQFF
TRBD1 | many | TRBJ2-4 | 13 | TRBV20-1 | TGCAGTGCCCCCCGGGACAGCACAAACATTCAGTACTTC | CSAPRDSTNIQYF
. | many | TRBJ2-1 | 17 | TRBV20-1 | TGCAGTGCTACCCAGGGATGGGGGAGGCACAATTACAATGAGCAGTTCTTC | CSATQGWGRHNYNEQFF
. | few | TRBJ1-2 | 15 | TRBV7-2 | TGTGCCAGCAGCCCCACACAGGGTAGTCTCTATGGCTACACCTTC | CASSPTQGSLYGYTF
. | many | TRBJ1-2 | 15 | TRBV20-1 | TGCAGTGCTAGAGATCCCCAAAGGGCTAACTATGGCTACACCTTC | CSARDPQRANYGYTF
. | many | TRBJ1-2 | 15 | TRBV4-1 | TGCGCCAGCAGCCAAGATTTCCCAGCTAACTATGGCTACACCTTC | CASSQDFPANYGYTF
TRBD2 | few | TRBJ2-7 | 17 | TRBV28 | TGTGCCAGCAGTTCACTAGCGGGAGGGCCTGGGTCCTACGAGCAGTACTTC | CASSSLAGGPGSYEQYF
. | many | TRBJ2-1 | 14 | TRBV20-1 | TGCAGTGCCCTACGGGGGGCCACTTCGAATGAGCAGTTCTTC | CSALRGATSNEQFF
. | many | TRBJ1-1 | 13 | TRBV12-3/TRBV12-4 | TGTGCCAGCAGTTTTGGAGGGGCGGTTGAAGCTTTCTTT | CASSFGGAVEAFF
TRBD1 | few | TRBJ2-2 | 14 | TRBV2 | TGTGCCAGCTTTTCTAGGGGGCACACCGGGGAGCTGTTTTTT | CASFSRGHTGELFF
. | many | TRBJ2-1 | 12 | TRBV5-1 | TGCGCCAGCAGCTCGGCATACAATGAGCAGTTCTTC | CASSSAYNEQFF